The 27 T cell receptor beta chains in this list originate from one sample, sequenced in a study of cytomegalovirus exposure and HLA in healthy donors. Vbeta (60) and Jbeta (13) primers were used in the PCR. TCRdb keeps only in-frame clones here, not all; method: immunoSEQ multiplex PCR. The repertoire shows around 160,000 clones; the top ten hold under 2%. What was sequenced was PBMCs. The origin of the receptors is a woman aged 45-60 years in good health and CMV-seronegative.

The chain joins TRBV5-1 to TRBJ2-1; 11 nucleotides align to TRBD2. V lost 1 base to trimming and J lost 6 bases; unmatched junction nucleotides: 9. The CDR3 has 17 amino acids. Germline CDR1 reads SGHRS; CDR2 reads YFSETQ. The CDR3 DNA reads TGCGCCAGCAGCTTGACCCCCTTAGCGGGGGGGGTCAATGAGCAGTTCTTC. Its protein product is CASSLTPLAGGVNEQFF.

The chain couples TRBV9 to TRBJ2-3; 12 nucleotides match TRBD2. CDR3 length: 18 amino acids. Trimming cost V 3 bases and J 2 bases; bases outside gene matches: 10. CDR1 is SGDLS and CDR2 is YYNGEE in the germline V gene. DNA of the CDR3: TGTGCCAGCAGCGCACGGACTAGCGGGGCCGGAGTCACAGATACGCAGTATTTT. This gives the protein CASSARTSGAGVTDTQYF.

In DNA, the CDR3 is TGTGCCAGCATCGAAATGGGGGCGAGTGAAAAACTGTTTTTT. Translating gives CASIEMGASEKLFF. This chain links TRBV6-1 with TRBJ1-4; perhaps TRBD1 as D (6 bases). The CDR3 is 14 residues long. The germline V gene has CDR1 MNHNS and CDR2 SASEGT. Trimming took 7 bases from V and 7 from J, leaving 16 bases between them.

The rearrangement joins TRBV7-8 to TRBJ1-4, with unresolved D. CDR1 is SGHVS and CDR2 is FQNEAQ in the germline V gene. V shed 4 bases and J shed 3 bases, with 15 bases lying between them. CDR3 size: 16 residues. The CDR3 DNA reads as TGTGCCAGCAGCTCCCCTGACAAGCCCGCTAATGAAAAACTGTTTTTT. Its translation: CASSSPDKPANEKLFF.

This chain connects TRBV27 to TRBJ2-2, with 8 bases identical to TRBD1. There are 14 residues in the CDR3. Germline lookup yields CDR1 MNHEY and CDR2 SMNVEV (reference sequence). Trimming removed 5 bases from V and 4 bases from J; junction bases left unmatched: 3. The CDR3: CASSTRGPTGELFF. The CDR3 bases are TGTGCCAGCAGTACCAGGGGGCCCACCGGGGAGCTGTTTTTT.

The gene calls are TRBV19 and TRBJ1-5; a weak D match, TRBD1 (6 bases). There are 14 residues in the CDR3. V shed 5 bases and J shed 2 bases, with 10 bases lying between them. Germline CDR1 reads LNHDA; CDR2 reads SQIVND (reference sequence). The chain's CDR3 is CASSSSGGNQPQHF. Written as DNA, the CDR3 is TGTGCCAGTAGTTCGTCAGGGGGCAATCAGCCCCAGCATTTT. Combining the CDR3 with reference TRBV19 and TRBJ1-5 gives the whole variable domain DGGITQSPKYLFRKEGQNVTLSCEQNLNHDAMYWYRQDPGQGLRLIYYSQIVNDFQKGDIAEGYSVSREKKESFPLTVTSAQKNPTAFYLCASSSSGGNQPQHFGDGTRLSIL.

About this clone itself: Distinct nucleotide sequences in the sample also encode this CDR3. The chain combines TRBV18 with TRBJ1-1, with D unresolved. Germline values: CDR1 KGHSH, CDR2 LQKENI. Between the trimmed V and J ends, which lost 0 bases and 4 bases, there was a span of 15 bases. This CDR3 has 16 amino acids. This CDR3 reads CASSPPFAPAGTEAFF. The CDR3 nucleotides read TGTGCCAGCTCACCACCGTTTGCCCCGGCGGGCACTGAAGCTTTCTTT.

CDR3 sequence (DNA): TGCGCCAGCAGCTCGGAAGGGCGGGGGGACACAGATACGCAGTATTTT. Translation: CASSSEGRGDTDTQYF. The genes are TRBV5-1 and TRBJ2-3, with 8 bases lining up with TRBD2. The CDR3 sequence is 16 residues long. Germline-derived CDR1 and CDR2 are SGHRS and YFSETQ. With 3 bases clipped from V and 2 bases from J, the junction kept 8 bases outside the gene matches.

This rearrangement joins TRBV5-1 to TRBJ2-3; D is perhaps TRBD1 (5 bases). Trimming stripped 3 bases from V and 8 bases from J, with 10 bases between. CDR3 length: 12 residues. Germline V gives CDR1 SGHRS, CDR2 YFSETQ. DNA for the CDR3: TGCGCCAGCAGCTCCGACAGAACTACGCAGTATTTT. Amino acid sequence: CASSSDRTTQYF.

V and J are TRBV6-5 and TRBJ2-5; possible D gene TRBD2, 6 bases. The CDR3 runs 14 residues. Germline loops: CDR1 MNHEY, CDR2 SVGAGI. V was clipped by 6 bases and J by 4 bases, with 15 bases between them. CDR3 nucleotides: TGTGCCAGCAGCCCCCTCAAGGAGGGAGAGACCCAGTACTTC. It specifies CASSPLKEGETQYF.

The chain carries TRBV5-1 and TRBJ1-5; no reliable D call. The CDR3 is made up of 15 amino acids. The germline gives CDR1 SGHRS, CDR2 YFSETQ. V was cut by 1 base and J by 0 bases, with 8 bases left in between. The CDR3 reads CASSLRRSSNQPQHF. CDR3 DNA: TGCGCCAGCAGCTTGCGGAGATCTAGCAATCAGCCCCAGCATTTT.

CDR3 sequence (DNA): TGTGCCAGCAGCTATGATGGAAGGACAGAGAACACTGAAGCTTTCTTT. Its translation is CASSYDGRTENTEAFF. The chain carries TRBV13 and TRBJ1-1; D perhaps matches TRBD1 (6 bases). The CDR3 is made up of 16 amino acids. Trimming left V 4 bases short and J 1 base short, with 16 bases between. The germline gives CDR1 PRHDT, CDR2 FYEKMQ (reference sequence).

This sequence joins TRBV28 and TRBJ1-3; a weak D match, TRBD1 (5 bases). The CDR3 length is 13 residues. The V end lost 7 bases, the J end lost 7 bases, and 14 bases lay between the germline ends. Looked up from germline, CDR1 is MDHEN and CDR2 is SYDVKM. The CDR3 here is CASTQGAANTIYF. The CDR3 nucleotides are TGTGCCAGCACCCAAGGGGCGGCGAACACCATATATTTT.

CDR3 sequence reads: CASTGQLAAEAFF. CDR3 DNA: TGTGCCAGCACTGGACAGCTCGCGGCTGAAGCTTTCTTT. The chain is built from TRBV6-1 and TRBJ1-1; possibly TRBD1 for D (6 bases). Trimming stripped 7 bases from V and 6 bases from J, with 15 bases between. This CDR3 spans 13 amino acids. CDR1 is MNHNS, CDR2 SASEGT, per germline.

The gene calls are TRBV27 and TRBJ1-2; weak D call: TRBD1 (6 bases). Trimming stripped 2 bases from V and 0 bases from J, with 10 bases between. CDR1 and CDR2 from the germline V gene are MNHEY and SMNVEV (reference sequence). The CDR3 runs to 15 residues. The CDR3 nucleotides are TGTGCCAGCAGTTTAGATGGACAGACTAACTATGGCTACACCTTC. It translates to CASSLDGQTNYGYTF.

The chain joins TRBV9 to TRBJ1-2, with 8 nucleotides matching TRBD1. Germline V gives CDR1 SGDLS, CDR2 YYNGEE. V was pared by 3 bases and J by 10 bases, with 11 bases of the junction left unmatched. The length of the CDR3 is 14 residues. DNA for the CDR3: TGTGCCAGCAGCGCCCCGGGACAGGTTGCCTCCTACACCTTC. Translated: CASSAPGQVASYTF.

The J gene is TRBJ1-1, the V gene TRBV10-2; the D gene is possibly TRBD1 (6 bases). CDR1 is WSHSY, CDR2 SAAADI, per germline. The CDR3 totals 11 residues. Trimming left V 5 bases short and J 8 bases short, with 9 bases between. CDR3 nucleotide sequence: TGCGCCAGCAGTACAGGGCTCGAAGCTTTCTTT. It specifies CASSTGLEAFF.

The chain is built from TRBV2 and TRBJ2-3; the D gene is possibly TRBD2 (7 bases). Germline assignment: CDR1 SNHLY and CDR2 FYNNEI. Trimming pared 8 bases from V and 0 bases from J, leaving 15 bases between. The CDR3 spans 15 residues. The CDR3 is CASQGGDYSTDTQYF. In nucleotides, the CDR3 is TGTGCCAGCCAAGGGGGGGACTATAGCACAGATACGCAGTATTTT.

The V and J genes are TRBV7-2 and TRBJ2-2, with D possibly TRBD2 on 5 matching bases. V was clipped by 10 bases and J by 0 bases, with 12 bases between them. CDR1 and CDR2 from the germline V gene are SGHTA and FQGNSA. This CDR3 is 14 amino acids long. The CDR3 DNA is TGTGCCACCTCCACTAGTTCGAACACCGGGGAGCTGTTTTTT. This translates into CATSTSSNTGELFF.

This chain uses TRBV7-2 with TRBJ2-3; D not certain. In germline, CDR1 is SGHTA, CDR2 FQGNSA. Deletions cut 1 base from V and 2 bases from J, with 7 bases between. The CDR3 sequence is 14 residues long. The CDR3 sequence is CASSLVSTTDTQYF. CDR3 in DNA: TGTGCCAGCAGCTTAGTTAGCACCACAGATACGCAGTATTTT.

The J gene is TRBJ2-1, the V gene TRBV6-5; TRBD2 aligns across 11 bases. V was pared by 0 bases and J by 7 bases, with 5 bases of the junction left unmatched. Germline CDR1 is MNHEY and CDR2 is SVGAGI. This CDR3 is 16 amino acids long. The CDR3 protein is CASSYSSGGGRNEQFF. The CDR3 region has the DNA TGTGCCAGCAGTTACTCTAGCGGGGGGGGTCGGAATGAGCAGTTCTTC.

The chain joins TRBV5-1 to TRBJ2-6; a possible D gene is TRBD1 (6 bases). Trimming cost V 4 bases and J 0 bases, with 11 bases left between them. CDR3 length: 16 residues. The germline V gene has CDR1 SGHRS and CDR2 YFSETQ. This CDR3 is CASSLEQGSGANVLTF. As DNA, the CDR3 is TGCGCCAGCAGCCTGGAACAGGGCTCTGGGGCCAACGTCCTGACTTTC. The full variable domain, with the rest looked up from reference TRBV5-1 and TRBJ2-6, is KAGVTQTPRYLIKTRGQQVTLSCSPISGHRSVSWYQQTPGQGLQFLFEYFSETQRNKGNFPGRFSGRQFSNSRSEMNVSTLELGDSALYLCASSLEQGSGANVLTFGAGSRLTVL.

CDR3 protein: CASNILQGQPQHF. As DNA, the CDR3 is TGTGCCAGCAATATCCTACAGGGACAGCCCCAGCATTTT. The chain has TRBV7-2 and TRBJ1-5, with a weak D call TRBD1 (6 bases). The CDR3 contains 13 residues. Trimming removed 7 bases at V and 7 bases at J, with 14 bases between. Germline-derived CDR1 and CDR2 are SGHTA and FQGNSA.

Concerning this clone: The DNA is left out, because the CDR3 cannot be placed on it with certainty; the CDR3 is given as TCRdb lists it. The rearrangement joins TRBV7-2 to TRBJ1-4. The CDR3 comprises 15 residues, both ends counted. CDR1 and CDR2 (germline): SGHTA, FQGNSA. Here the CDR3 reads CASSQGDFGNEKLFF.

Remarks on this clone: The junction departs from the called germline gene at one end, perhaps through a read error. The sample has other DNA sequences that encode this CDR3 too. The chain employs TRBV9 and TRBJ2-2; the D gene is possibly TRBD2 (6 bases). The length of the CDR3 is 15 residues. The germline V gene encodes CDR1 SGDLS and CDR2 YYNGEE. The CDR3 nucleotides are TGCGCCAGCAGGGCGGGACTCTCGAACACCGGGGAGCTGTTTTTT. Translation: CASRAGLSNTGELFF.

The chain couples TRBV5-1 to TRBJ2-2, with a tentative D call TRBD1 (6 bases). Germline V lookup: CDR1 SGHRS, CDR2 YFSETQ. V was shortened by 0 bases and J by 6 bases, with 15 bases between the two germline ends. The CDR3 spans 16 residues. CDR3 bases: TGCGCCAGCAGCTTGGACCCTAGTAAGGGGGCCGGGGAGCTGTTTTTT. Its protein is CASSLDPSKGAGELFF.

The chain is built from TRBV2 and TRBJ2-7; 9 bases fit TRBD2. The length of the CDR3 is 13 residues. V lost 5 bases and J lost 4; bases outside the gene matches: 3. Germline V gene sequence: CDR1 SNHLY, CDR2 FYNNEI. CDR3 DNA: TGTGCCAGCAGTAGACTAGCGGAGTACGAGCAGTACTTC. It codes for CASSRLAEYEQYF. Full variable domain (rest looked up from reference TRBV2 and TRBJ2-7): EPEVTQTPSHQVTQMGQEVILRCVPISNHLYFYWYRQILGQKVEFLVSFYNNEISEKSEIFDDQFSVERPDGSNFTLKIRSTKLEDSAMYFCASSRLAEYEQYFGPGTRLTVT.